This passage covers 20 T cell receptor beta chains from one sample sequenced in a study of OX40 agonist ivuxolimab in advanced cancers. Some clones are missing from TCRdb's copy, which holds only in-frame ones; the method was immunoSEQ multiplex PCR. The table has roughly 90,000 clones, roughly nine tenths seen once; the top ten hold 1.4% to 1.5%. The specimen comprised CD4+ or CD8+ T cells sorted from blood, sampled in a trial of the OX40 agonist ivuxolimab. The source of these receptors is an adult with an advanced solid tumor such as melanoma, head and neck, liver or kidney cancer.

CDR3 loop: CAISDPPDRENEAFF. The CDR3 DNA reads as TGTGCCATCAGTGATCCCCCGGACAGGGAAAATGAAGCTTTCTTT. The V call is TRBV10-3, the J call TRBJ1-1, with 8 nucleotides matching TRBD1. The length of the CDR3 is 15 residues. J was trimmed by 7 bases and V by 3 bases; bases with no gene match: 10. CDR1 is ENHRY and CDR2 is SYGVKD in the germline V gene.

This chain connects TRBV11-2 to TRBJ2-5, with D unclear. Trimming cost V 5 bases and J 0 bases, with 19 bases left between them. CDR3 length equals 17 residues. Germline V gives CDR1 SGHAT, CDR2 FQNNGV. CDR3 bases: TGTGCCAGCAGCCCTAGGCTGGGCAGCCAGCACCAAGAGACCCAGTACTTC. Residues: CASSPRLGSQHQETQYF.

The V gene is TRBV19, the J gene TRBJ2-3; TRBD1 is a possible D gene (5 bases). The CDR3 length is 16 residues. Trimming removed 0 bases from V and 6 bases from J, with 16 bases in between. Per the germline V gene, CDR1 is LNHDA and CDR2 is SQIVND (reference sequence). CDR3: CASSIEHWGNRDTQYF. In DNA, the CDR3 is TGTGCCAGTAGTATAGAACACTGGGGCAATAGGGATACGCAGTATTTT. The complete variable domain, with remaining parts taken from reference TRBV19 and TRBJ2-3, reads DGGITQSPKYLFRKEGQNVTLSCEQNLNHDAMYWYRQDPGQGLRLIYYSQIVNDFQKGDIAEGYSVSREKKESFPLTVTSAQKNPTAFYLCASSIEHWGNRDTQYFGPGTRLTVL.

Comment on this clone: Other nucleotide sequences in the sample specify the same CDR3. The CDR3 nucleotides are TGTGCCAGCAGCTTAGTTACTAGCGGGGGAGGTACGCAGTATTTT. This sequence encodes CASSLVTSGGGTQYF. The V call is TRBV7-3, the J call TRBJ2-3, with 11 nucleotides matching TRBD2. Per germline, CDR1 SGHTA and CDR2 FQGTGA. There are 15 residues in the CDR3. The ends lost 2 bases at V and 8 bases at J; junction bases unmatched: 6.

J is TRBJ1-2 and V is TRBV29-1; tentative D call: TRBD1 (5 bases). The V gene's germline CDR1 is SQVTM and CDR2 ANQGSEA. CDR3 length: 15 residues. Trimming removed 1 base from V and 0 bases from J, with 12 bases in between. The CDR3: CSVEGQGDTNYGYTF. CDR3 coding DNA: TGCAGCGTTGAAGGTCAGGGTGATACTAACTATGGCTACACCTTC.

The rearrangement joins TRBV9 to TRBJ1-2; D ambiguous. CDR3 length equals 15 residues. Per germline, CDR1 SGDLS and CDR2 YYNGEE. The V gene lost 0 bases and the J gene lost 4 bases, with 13 bases spanning the gap. CDR3 loop: CASSVEQDIGYGYTF. DNA of the CDR3: TGTGCCAGCAGCGTAGAGCAGGATATAGGCTATGGCTACACCTTC. The whole variable domain, filled in from reference TRBV9 and TRBJ1-2, reads DSGVTQTPKHLITATGQRVTLRCSPRSGDLSVYWYQQSLDQGLQFLIQYYNGEERAKGNILERFSAQQFPDLHSELNLSSLELGDSALYFCASSVEQDIGYGYTFGSGTRLTVV.

The genes are TRBV11-2 and TRBJ1-1; no definite D call. This CDR3 has 15 residues. Trimming removed 4 bases at V and 4 bases at J, with 16 bases between. Germline V gene lookup returns CDR1 SGHAT and CDR2 FQNNGV. Here the CDR3 reads CASSYNFGRFTEAFF. In DNA form, the CDR3 reads TGTGCCAGCAGCTACAACTTCGGACGGTTCACTGAAGCTTTCTTT.

This clone has only one observation. The V call is TRBV9, the J call TRBJ2-2; 9 positions match TRBD2. After removal of 3 bases from V and 2 bases from J, the junction contained 2 bases not matched to a gene. Germline lookup yields CDR1 SGDLS and CDR2 YYNGEE. The CDR3 spans 15 residues. This CDR3 reads CASSGLADNTGELFF. Here the CDR3 DNA reads TGTGCCAGCAGCGGACTAGCGGATAACACCGGGGAGCTGTTTTTT. The whole variable domain, filled in from reference TRBV9 and TRBJ2-2, reads DSGVTQTPKHLITATGQRVTLRCSPRSGDLSVYWYQQSLDQGLQFLIQYYNGEERAKGNILERFSAQQFPDLHSELNLSSLELGDSALYFCASSGLADNTGELFFGEGSRLTVL.

The CDR3, as DNA: TGTGCCAGCAGCTTGGGGGGGAACCCCTACGAGCAGTACTTC. It is translated as CASSLGGNPYEQYF. V gene TRBV5-4 combines with J gene TRBJ2-7; D is possibly TRBD1 or TRBD2 (5 bases each). Trimming pared 0 bases from V and 2 bases from J, leaving 9 bases between. This CDR3 has 14 amino acids. Germline CDR1 and CDR2: SGHNT and YYREEE (reference sequence).

V and J are TRBV6-5 and TRBJ1-5, with D maybe TRBD1 (6 bases). This CDR3 is 13 amino acids long. V shed 2 bases and J shed 6 bases, with 8 bases lying between them. Germline CDR1 and CDR2: MNHEY and SVGAGI. CDR3 residues: CASSYDRTQPQHF. The CDR3 nucleotides are TGTGCCAGCAGTTACGACAGGACTCAGCCCCAGCATTTT.

As DNA, the CDR3 is TGTGCCAGCAGCGAGGACTCGGCGGGGGAAAAACTGTTTTTT. Translating gives CASSEDSAGEKLFF. The V gene is TRBV7-8, the J gene TRBJ1-4; D gene ambiguous. The CDR3 is 14 residues long. With 5 bases removed from V and 8 bases from J, the gap between germline ends came to 15 bases. The germline V gene encodes CDR1 SGHVS and CDR2 FQNEAQ.

The V and J genes are TRBV2 and TRBJ1-2; TRBD1 aligns across 8 bases. The trim removed 6 bases at V and 6 bases at J, leaving 6 bases unmatched. Per the germline V gene, CDR1 is SNHLY and CDR2 is FYNNEI. This CDR3 region has 13 residues. The CDR3 loop reads CASRPDREDGYTF. Written as DNA, the CDR3 is TGTGCCAGCAGGCCGGACAGGGAGGATGGCTACACCTTC.

The chain joins TRBV7-9 to TRBJ2-1, with 8 nucleotides matching TRBD1. The CDR3 loop spans 17 amino acids. Trimming cost V 7 bases and J 1 base; bases outside gene matches: 12. From germline, CDR1 is SEHNR and CDR2 FQNEAQ (reference sequence). The CDR3 DNA is TGTGCCAGCACCAGGACAGGGCATATCAGGTCCTACAATGAGCAGTTCTTC. Amino acid sequence: CASTRTGHIRSYNEQFF.

The chain recombines TRBV9 with TRBJ2-2; D is uncertain. The CDR3 is 14 amino acids. The germline V and J ends were trimmed by 3 bases and 1 base, with 7 bases remaining between them. Germline V lookup: CDR1 SGDLS, CDR2 YYNGEE. The CDR3 sequence is CASSAPKNTGELFF. As DNA, the CDR3 is TGTGCCAGCAGCGCGCCCAAGAACACCGGGGAGCTGTTTTTT.

The chain is built from TRBV5-1 and TRBJ2-1, with D perhaps matching TRBD2 (6 bases). V was shortened by 5 bases and J by 10 bases, with 10 bases between the two germline ends. In germline, CDR1 is SGHRS, CDR2 YFSETQ. The CDR3 runs to 11 residues. The CDR3: CASRSGVEQFF. CDR3 DNA: TGCGCCAGCAGGTCGGGAGTGGAGCAGTTCTTC.

This chain uses TRBV4-2 with TRBJ2-2; TRBD1 matches 7 bases. V shed 5 bases and J 7 bases; nucleotides not matched to a gene: 10. The length of the CDR3 is 15 residues. The V gene's germline CDR1 is LGHNA and CDR2 YNFKEQ. CDR3 sequence (DNA): TGTGCCAGCAGCTTACGACAGGGTGAAGGCGGGGAGCTGTTTTTT. This gives the protein CASSLRQGEGGELFF.

The chain uses TRBV28 and TRBJ1-2, with 9 bases aligning to TRBD1. Germline trimming cut 8 bases from V and 6 bases from J; bases unmatched to any gene: 16. The V gene's germline CDR1 is MDHEN and CDR2 SYDVKM. This CDR3 comprises 16 residues. The CDR3 DNA is TGTGCCAGCTACGTACCAAACACAGGGGGCAGAGATGGCTACACCTTC. It specifies CASYVPNTGGRDGYTF.

The chain combines TRBV6-6 with TRBJ2-5; 9 bases agree with TRBD2. With the DNA end fitting TRBJ2-7 better, the J assignment may be wrong. Looked up from germline, CDR1 is MNHNY and CDR2 is SVGAGI (reference sequence). This CDR3 region has 14 residues. Here the CDR3 reads CASRSSGGTYEQYF. Here the CDR3 DNA reads TGTGCCAGCAGGTCCAGCGGGGGGACCTACGAGCAGTACTTC.

V is TRBV11-2 and J is TRBJ2-1; tentative D call: TRBD2 (5 bases). V lost 3 bases and J 0 bases, leaving 12 bases between the germline ends. The CDR3 contains 16 residues. Germline V CDR1 and CDR2: SGHAT, FQNNGV. The CDR3 protein is CASSLRADSSYNEQFF. The DNA for the CDR3 is TGTGCCAGCAGCTTGCGAGCGGATAGCTCCTACAATGAGCAGTTCTTC. Full variable domain (remainder filled in from reference TRBV11-2 and TRBJ2-1): EAGVAQSPRYKIIEKRQSVAFWCNPISGHATLYWYQQILGQGPKLLIQFQNNGVVDDSQLPKDRFSAERLKGVDSTLKIQPAKLEDSAVYLCASSLRADSSYNEQFFGPGTRLTVL.

The chain recombines TRBV2 with TRBJ2-7; possible D gene TRBD1, 5 bases. The V and J ends lost 4 bases and 0 bases respectively, with 10 bases between them. Germline CDR1 is SNHLY and CDR2 is FYNNEI. CDR3 length equals 14 residues. The DNA for the CDR3 is TGTGCCAGCAGTGCAGGGTTGCGCTCCTACGAGCAGTACTTC. Amino acid sequence: CASSAGLRSYEQYF. The full variable domain, completed using reference TRBV2 and TRBJ2-7, is EPEVTQTPSHQVTQMGQEVILRCVPISNHLYFYWYRQILGQKVEFLVSFYNNEISEKSEIFDDQFSVERPDGSNFTLKIRSTKLEDSAMYFCASSAGLRSYEQYFGPGTRLTVT.